The clone carrying this TCR beta chain has a count of ten or more. Its antigen is still unknown. This sample was included in a study of T cells in Graves' hyperthyroidism and ophthalmopathy. Study-level findings and limits: Blood shared most expanded thyroid clonotypes above 0.001. Ophthalmopathy could be told apart from stable hyperthyroidism with a 13 V-J model.

The TCR beta CDR3 regions underwent amplification using RNA transcripts as the source. HTBI primers were employed in a first-round RT-PCR of the TCR CDR3. TCRdb reprocessed the multiplex PCR reads via MiXCR and lists one record per CDR3 protein. The table includes fewer than 450,000 distinct CDR3 sequences, about 15% detected once. Ophthalmopathy patients had moderate-to-severe active disease, CAS ≥3, NOSPECS ≥4, and disease duration under 3 months. Diagnosing involved the use of clinical symptoms, serum thyroxine and TRAb, thyroid ultrasound and orbital computed tomography. This receptor was obtained from an older woman with Graves' ophthalmopathy. The sequencing sample was made of blood.

The CDR3 DNA reads as TGTGCCAGCAGCAGGGGACTAGCGGGAGGGCAAGAGACCCAGTACTTC. As protein: CASSRGLAGGQETQYF. J is TRBJ2-5 and V is TRBV7-2; 16 positions agree with TRBD2. The CDR3 runs 16 residues. Germline values: CDR1 SGHTA, CDR2 FQGNSA. Trimming took 5 bases from V and 2 from J; bases not matched to a gene: 2.